The T cell receptor beta chain described here comes from a study of tumor-infiltrating lymphocytes in primary liver carcinoma. Study summary: Stage T1-T3 N0M0 tumors spanned about 4.2 to 11 cm.

Scientists recovered RNA and DNA together from around 20-30 mg of unsorted bulk tissue. All of the tumor samples contained over 75% viable tumor cells. A word on this clonotype: At one end, the junction sequence differs from germline, possibly due to a read error.

In germline, CDR1 is LGHNA, CDR2 YSLEER. The CDR3 runs to 15 residues. Production of TCR beta cDNA used roughly 500 ng total RNA together with a constant-region primer. ARM-PCR was slightly modified, and three nested multiplex PCR rounds with it gave rise to the TCR beta libraries. Both of the initial two PCR rounds ran for nine to ten cycles and employed TRBV1-TRBV30 forward primers alongside a C-beta reverse primer. TCRdb analysed the multiplex PCR reads with MiXCR anew, one entry per CDR3 protein. The data contain roughly 200,000 distinct CDR3 sequences, around four fifths of them singletons. Sequenced: tumor tissue from primary liver carcinoma. The rearrangement links TRBV4-3 to TRBJ2-1; a possible D gene is TRBD2 (6 bases). The origin of this receptor is a man aged 35-49 years with primary liver carcinoma and hepatitis B virus infection. The CDR3 region is CPSSLNNGSSSEQFF. The CDR3 nucleotides read TGCCCCAGCAGCCTAAATAACGGGAGTAGTAGTGAGCAGTTCTTC.